Listed below are T cell receptor beta chains from one sample, sequenced in a study of shared clonotypes between healthy human individuals. Profiling relied on immunoSEQ multiplex PCR, and the TCRdb table lists in-frame clones only, not all of them. The data show about 2.3 million clones, just over 90% seen once. Sequencing was carried out using naive CD4+ T cells from PBMCs. These receptors were taken from a man between 18 and 35 years old in good health. Some clones in this sample may be carry-over from other donors' samples. The CDR3 runs from the conserved cysteine through the conserved F or W. The D gene is left open where the match is weak. Size tells how often a clone was seen (once, few, many) or the class of an expanded clone, and some rows leave it out.

>-|14|TRBJ2-7|TRBD1|TRBV4-3
TGCGCCAGCAGCGGGCGACAGGGCTCATACGAGCAGTACTTC
CASSGRQGSYEQYF
>-|13|TRBJ2-1|TRBD2|TRBV2
TGTGCCAGCATAGCGGGAGGTGGGGGTGAGCAGTTCTTC
CASIAGGGGEQFF
>-|15|TRBJ1-5|-|TRBV2
TGTGCCAGCAGAACCGGGACAAATAGCAATCAGCCCCAGCATTTT
CASRTGTNSNQPQHF
>-|15|TRBJ1-1|TRBD1|TRBV19
TGTGCCAGTAGTAAAACGGACAGGGCGGGCACTGAAGCTTTCTTT
CASSKTDRAGTEAFF
>-|14|TRBJ2-7|-|TRBV10-3
TGTGCCATCAGTGAAGGGGGAACCTCCTACGAGCAGTACTTC
CAISEGGTSYEQYF
>-|15|TRBJ1-5|-|TRBV19
TGTGCCAGTAGTATCGAGACAAGTAGCAATCAGCCCCAGCATTTT
CASSIETSSNQPQHF
>-|13|TRBJ2-5|-|TRBV5-4
TGTGCCAGCAGCTTGGATGGGAAAGAGACCCAGTACTTC
CASSLDGKETQYF
>-|14|TRBJ2-1|TRBD2|TRBV28
TGTGCCAGCGGTTTAGCGGGAGTCTACAATGAGCAGTTCTTC
CASGLAGVYNEQFF
>-|16|TRBJ2-1|-|TRBV7-2
TGTGCCAGCAGCTTACAAGCGGCCAGCTCCTACAATGAGCAGTTCTTC
CASSLQAASSYNEQFF
>few|11|TRBJ2-7|-|TRBV6-5
TGTGCCAGCAGTTACAGGGGCGAGCAGTACTTC
CASSYRGEQYF
>-|14|TRBJ1-3|-|TRBV30
TGTGCCTGGACGGTAGGGGGCTCTGGAAACACCATATATTTT
CAWTVGGSGNTIYF